These 25 T cell receptor beta chains were sequenced from one sample in a study of shared clonotypes between healthy human individuals. TCRdb's table, derived via immunoSEQ multiplex PCR, lists solely in-frame clones and lacks some. The profile shows more than 850,000 clones, approximately 80% of them singletons. Sequenced material: memory CD4+ T cells from PBMCs. The sample's subset: CD45RA-negative fraction. Every receptor here comes from a man between 18 and 35 years old in good health. Some clones in this sample may be carry-over from other donors' samples.

The rearrangement links TRBV7-3 to TRBJ2-3; unclear D gene. There are 16 residues in the CDR3. Germline V gives CDR1 SGHTA, CDR2 FQGTGA. The V and J ends lost 5 bases and 0 bases respectively, with 15 bases between them. The CDR3 nucleotides read TGTGCCAGCAGCCCATTCTTGGGGTTTAGCACAGATACGCAGTATTTT. The encoded protein is CASSPFLGFSTDTQYF.

The chain is built from TRBV4-2 and TRBJ2-3, with 11 bases aligning to TRBD2. CDR3 size: 15 residues. V was pared by 2 bases and J by 4 bases, with 2 bases of the junction left unmatched. The V gene's germline CDR1 is LGHNA and CDR2 YNFKEQ. CDR3 in DNA: TGTGCCAGCAGCCAAACTAGCGGGAGCCCAGATACGCAGTATTTT. Protein: CASSQTSGSPDTQYF.

The chain joins TRBV18 to TRBJ1-1; D possibly corresponds to TRBD1 (6 bases). The CDR3 is 14 amino acids. With 5 bases removed from V and 4 bases from J, the gap between germline ends came to 14 bases. The germline V gene has CDR1 KGHSH and CDR2 LQKENI. The CDR3 DNA reads TGTGCCAGCTCAGGGAACAGGGTCGGCACTGAAGCTTTCTTT. Translation: CASSGNRVGTEAFF.

The table lists this clone with many counts. This sequence joins TRBV2 and TRBJ2-7, with D hard to call. The CDR3 length is 18 residues. V lost 0 bases to trimming and J lost 3 bases, with 21 bases between them. Germline CDR1 is SNHLY and CDR2 is FYNNEI. The CDR3 spells CASSEAVALGFSYYEQYF. The CDR3 nucleotides read TGTGCCAGCAGTGAAGCAGTAGCATTAGGGTTTTCCTACTACGAGCAGTACTTC.

This sequence joins TRBV7-3 and TRBJ2-1; 10 bases are shared with TRBD2. V gave up 5 bases and J gave up 3 bases; unmatched junction bases: 7. CDR3 size: 16 residues. Per the germline V gene, CDR1 is SGHTA and CDR2 is FQGTGA. CDR3 nucleotide sequence: TGTGCCAGCAGCAAATTAGCGGGAGGTAACTACAATGAGCAGTTCTTC. Encoded protein: CASSKLAGGNYNEQFF.

This clone was seen a few times. The chain couples TRBV2 to TRBJ1-5, with TRBD1 as a possible D gene (5 bases). The CDR3 is 15 amino acids. Germline CDR1 and CDR2: SNHLY and FYNNEI. V lost 6 bases and J lost 5, with 17 bases in between. CDR3: CASSPTGRVDQPQHF. The DNA for the CDR3 is TGTGCCAGCAGCCCAACTGGCAGGGTGGATCAGCCCCAGCATTTT.

The V gene is TRBV28, the J gene TRBJ2-3; 7 bases are shared with TRBD2. CDR3 length: 18 amino acids. V was clipped by 6 bases and J by 0 bases; unmatched bases: 15. The V gene's germline CDR1 is MDHEN and CDR2 SYDVKM. CDR3 bases: TGTGCCAGCAGGCATCGAGGCGGGGGAAGCGGGAGCACAGATACGCAGTATTTT. Translated, it gives CASRHRGGGSGSTDTQYF.

The chain joins TRBV7-9 to TRBJ2-1, with 7 bases matching TRBD1. Trimming removed 2 bases from V and 9 bases from J; junction bases left unmatched: 7. This CDR3 contains 14 residues. Germline CDR1 is SEHNR and CDR2 is FQNEAQ (reference sequence). Here the CDR3 reads CASSLLRQGGEQFF. The CDR3 region has the DNA TGTGCCAGCAGCTTATTGAGACAGGGTGGTGAGCAGTTCTTC.

V is TRBV5-5 and J is TRBJ2-7; 11 nucleotides align to TRBD2. The junction had 7 bases not matched to a gene; V was cut back by 4 bases and J by 4 bases. The germline CDR1 and CDR2 sequences are SGHKS and YYEKEE (reference sequence). This CDR3 contains 15 residues. The CDR3 region is CASSRTSGRAYEQYF. The DNA for the CDR3 is TGTGCCAGCAGCCGTACTAGCGGGAGAGCTTACGAGCAGTACTTC.

The chain couples TRBV5-6 to TRBJ1-2; D uncertain. V was shortened by 0 bases and J by 4 bases, with 10 bases between the two germline ends. Germline V CDR1 and CDR2: SGHDT, YYEEEE. CDR3 length: 14 amino acids. The CDR3 DNA reads as TGTGCCAGCAGCTTGGCCGGCTCGGGCTATGGCTACACCTTC. This gives the protein CASSLAGSGYGYTF. Full variable domain (outside the CDR3, taken from reference TRBV5-6 and TRBJ1-2): DAGVTQSPTHLIKTRGQQVTLRCSPKSGHDTVSWYQQALGQGPQFIFQYYEEEERQRGNFPDRFSGHQFPNYSSELNVNALLLGDSALYLCASSLAGSGYGYTFGSGTRLTVV.

The gene calls are TRBV18 and TRBJ2-7; perhaps D is TRBD1 or TRBD2 (5 bases each). The CDR3 contains 14 residues. Germline V gene data show CDR1 as KGHSH and CDR2 as LQKENI. Deletions cut 3 bases from V and 6 bases from J, with 15 bases between. Here the CDR3 DNA reads TGTGCCAGCTCACCTTCAGCACGGGACGGCGAGCAGTACTTC. Translation: CASSPSARDGEQYF.

The chain recombines TRBV7-9 with TRBJ1-1; D perhaps matches TRBD1 (5 bases). From germline, CDR1 is SEHNR and CDR2 FQNEAQ (reference sequence). V lost 1 base to trimming and J lost 7 bases, with 13 bases between them. This CDR3 is 14 amino acids long. CDR3 sequence reads: CASSLVRGNGEAFF. The DNA of the CDR3 is TGTGCCAGCAGCTTAGTACGGGGGAACGGTGAAGCTTTCTTT.

This clone appeared a few times. The chain has TRBV2 and TRBJ2-1; D is undetermined. Germline CDR1 is SNHLY and CDR2 is FYNNEI. The CDR3 totals 13 residues. The V end was cut by 6 bases, the J end by 0 bases, with 6 bases between. The DNA for the CDR3 is TGTGCCAGCAGATTGAGCTCCTACAATGAGCAGTTCTTC. This codes for CASRLSSYNEQFF.

This rearrangement joins TRBV30 to TRBJ1-1; D not certain. Germline V lookup: CDR1 GTSNPN, CDR2 SVGIG (reference sequence). The CDR3 consists of 11 residues. Trimming shortened V by 0 bases and J by 8 bases, and 7 bases separated the two germline ends. DNA of the CDR3: TGTGCCTGGAGTGTAAAACCGGAAGCTTTCTTT. This encodes CAWSVKPEAFF.

The rearrangement joins TRBV19 to TRBJ2-2, with TRBD1 identical over 7 bases. The CDR3 is 15 amino acids. V shed 3 bases, J shed 6 bases, and the junction held 7 bases outside the gene matches. Germline-derived CDR1 and CDR2 are LNHDA and SQIVND (reference sequence). CDR3 sequence: CASSMEGGIAGELFF. The DNA for the CDR3 is TGTGCCAGTAGTATGGAAGGGGGCATCGCCGGGGAGCTGTTTTTT.

This chain joins TRBV5-1 and TRBJ2-5; the match to TRBD1 covers 10 bases. Trimming removed 2 bases from V and 5 bases from J; junction bases left unmatched: 6. The CDR3 loop spans 15 amino acids. Germline assignment: CDR1 SGHRS and CDR2 YFSETQ. The CDR3 here is CASSFPDRGVETQYF. The DNA of the CDR3 is TGCGCCAGCAGCTTCCCGGACAGGGGGGTTGAGACCCAGTACTTC.

A word on this clone: The same CDR3 is also encoded by other DNA sequences in this sample. CDR3 DNA sequence: TGTGCCAGCAGTTTACCAGGGAGCCAAGAGACCCAGTACTTC. Its protein is CASSLPGSQETQYF. The chain is built from TRBV28 and TRBJ2-5, with D perhaps assigned TRBD1 or TRBD2 (5 bases each). V was trimmed by 2 bases and J by 1 base, leaving 8 bases between them. Germline V CDR1 and CDR2: MDHEN, SYDVKM. CDR3 length: 14 residues. Drawing the rest from reference TRBV28 and TRBJ2-5, the complete variable domain is DVKVTQSSRYLVKRTGEKVFLECVQDMDHENMFWYRQDPGLGLRLIYFSYDVKMKEKGDIPEGYSVSREKKERFSLILESASTNQTSMYLCASSLPGSQETQYFGPGTRLLVL.

Remarks on this clone: This CDR3 is also generated by other DNA sequences in the sample. V is TRBV28 and J is TRBJ2-3, with TRBD2 identical over 7 bases. The CDR3 extends over 12 amino acids. With 5 bases clipped from V and 6 bases from J, the junction kept 2 bases outside the gene matches. Germline V gene lookup returns CDR1 MDHEN and CDR2 SYDVKM. The chain's CDR3 is CASSLLADTQYF. The DNA for the CDR3 is TGTGCCAGCAGTCTACTAGCGGATACGCAGTATTTT.

This chain uses TRBV9 with TRBJ2-7; D gene unclear. This CDR3 is built from 15 residues. Germline CDR1 and CDR2: SGDLS and YYNGEE. The V and J ends lost 4 bases and 0 bases respectively, with 14 bases between them. Here the CDR3 DNA reads TGTGCCAGCAGCTTTGGGTCTACCAGCTCCTACGAGCAGTACTTC. This encodes CASSFGSTSSYEQYF.

This clone was counted at least ten times. This chain connects TRBV11-2 to TRBJ2-1, with 14 bases aligning to TRBD2. This CDR3 comprises 18 residues. In germline, CDR1 is SGHAT, CDR2 FQNNGV. The V and J ends lost 5 bases and 8 bases, in that order; junction bases with no gene match: 14. CDR3 protein: CASSRGTGGTSGSYEQFF. The CDR3 nucleotides are TGTGCCAGCAGCCGCGGGACAGGTGGGACTAGCGGGAGTTATGAGCAGTTCTTC. Based on the CDR3 plus reference TRBV11-2 and TRBJ2-1, the full variable domain is EAGVAQSPRYKIIEKRQSVAFWCNPISGHATLYWYQQILGQGPKLLIQFQNNGVVDDSQLPKDRFSAERLKGVDSTLKIQPAKLEDSAVYLCASSRGTGGTSGSYEQFFGPGTRLTVL.

The genes are TRBV7-9 and TRBJ2-7; 9 bases agree with TRBD2. V lost 0 bases to trimming and J lost 3 bases; unmatched junction nucleotides: 9. The CDR3 runs 17 residues. Germline V CDR1 and CDR2: SEHNR, FQNEAQ (reference sequence). The DNA for the CDR3 is TGTGCCAGCAGCTTAGCTAGCGGGAGTGTTACTTTCTACGAGCAGTACTTC. Protein sequence: CASSLASGSVTFYEQYF.

J is TRBJ2-6 and V is TRBV5-1; no clear D gene. The germline V gene has CDR1 SGHRS and CDR2 YFSETQ. Trimming removed 0 bases from V and 4 bases from J, with 14 bases in between. There are 17 residues in the CDR3. CDR3 bases: TGCGCCAGCAGCTTGGGAGACGGGCTCGCCGGGGCCAACGTCCTGACTTTC. Translated: CASSLGDGLAGANVLTF. Together with reference TRBV5-1 and TRBJ2-6, the CDR3 gives the full variable domain: KAGVTQTPRYLIKTRGQQVTLSCSPISGHRSVSWYQQTPGQGLQFLFEYFSETQRNKGNFPGRFSGRQFSNSRSEMNVSTLELGDSALYLCASSLGDGLAGANVLTFGAGSRLTVL.

The chain recombines TRBV11-3 with TRBJ2-1, with 7 bases matching TRBD1. The J segment lost 2 bases and the V segment lost 9 bases, leaving 7 bases of the junction unmatched. Germline lookup yields CDR1 SGHNT and CDR2 YENEEA. This CDR3 has 14 amino acids. CDR3 nucleotides: TGTGCCAGTCAAAGGGGGCAGGCCTACAATGAGCAGTTCTTC. This encodes CASQRGQAYNEQFF. The full variable domain, its missing parts supplied by reference TRBV11-3 and TRBJ2-1, is EAGVVQSPRYKIIEKKQPVAFWCNPISGHNTLYWYLQNLGQGPELLIRYENEEAVDDSQLPKDRFSAERLKGVDSTLKIQPAELGDSAVYLCASQRGQAYNEQFFGPGTRLTVL.

The rearrangement joins TRBV19 to TRBJ1-1; no clear D gene. V lost 5 bases and J 5 bases, leaving 12 bases between the germline ends. The CDR3 is 13 amino acids. Germline V lookup: CDR1 LNHDA, CDR2 SQIVND (reference sequence). CDR3 sequence (DNA): TGTGCCAGTAGTCGGCGGGAGAGTACTGAAGCTTTCTTT. Amino acid sequence: CASSRRESTEAFF.

This rearrangement joins TRBV6-5 to TRBJ1-1; D remains ambiguous. Germline V gene lookup returns CDR1 MNHEY and CDR2 SVGAGI. V was clipped by 2 bases and J by 2 bases, with 6 bases between them. The CDR3 has 13 residues. The CDR3: CASSYPGNTEAFF. As DNA, the CDR3 is TGTGCCAGCAGTTACCCGGGTAACACTGAAGCTTTCTTT.